What follows describes a single TCR beta chain. Antigen: not known. Repeated repertoire sampling spanned the course of chemoradiotherapy. Trimming left V 8 bases short and J 2 bases short, with 14 bases between. CDR3 length: 14 amino acids. CDR1 and CDR2 from the germline V gene are SEHNR and FQNEAQ (reference sequence). This table comes from immunoSEQ multiplex PCR, and its TCRdb copy is limited to in-frame clones, with some not included. The repertoire holds approximately 12,000 clones, 63% seen once, with about 20% in the top ten. The sample is drawn from a study of chemoradiotherapy in HPV16-positive cancers. Study results and limitations: Non-HPV-specific T cells did not expand in tumors during treatment, whereas candidate HPV-specific clones and E7-related motifs did. The functional HPV-specific definition rests on just a couple of HPV16-positive patients.

This receptor was obtained from a human donor with HPV-associated anogenital cancer. J is TRBJ2-3 and V is TRBV7-9; the D gene is possibly TRBD2 (6 bases). The sample was acquired from a patient who underwent chemoradiotherapy. The CDR3 DNA sequence: TGTGCCAGCGGATCTGGGGGGAACACAGATACGCAGTATTTT. It specifies CASGSGGNTDTQYF.